This entry describes one TCR beta chain. Its antigen is undetermined. The data are from a study of CXCR3-negative and CXCR3-positive naive CD8 T cells. Across the study: Each library held about 1.5 +/- 0.3 million TRB reads, 120 million to 150 million in total.

The authors made the TRB cDNA libraries by 5' RACE using UMI labels. With the 5' RACE reads reprocessed, TCRdb shows one record per CDR3 protein and no DNA. In all, the sample yields about 85,000 distinct CDR3 sequences. Findings and caveats of the study: A higher hydrophobicity marked the TRB CDR3s of CXCR3-positive naive cells versus CXCR3-negative naive cells. Naive CXCR3-negative cells resembled naive CXCR3-positive cells in TRBV-TRBJ usage; memory cells differed.

The CDR3 runs 14 residues. Input material: naive CXCR3+ CD8+ T cells from blood. As to subset: CD45RO-CCR7+CD27+CD95- naive CD8+ T cells expressing CXCR3 (TNR3+). This clonotype was sampled from a human donor in good health. Some clones in this sample may be carry-over from other donors' samples. This chain uses TRBV12-3 or TRBV12-4 with TRBJ1-6; TCRdb's assignment of TRBD1 cannot be checked, as there is no DNA. The CDR3 loop reads CASSPDRDFSPLHF.